This T cell receptor (beta chain) was found in a study of shared clonotypes between healthy human individuals. The V and J ends lost 0 bases and 4 bases respectively, with 21 bases between them. Germline lookup yields CDR1 LGHNA and CDR2 YNFKEQ. The CDR3 length is 18 residues. The naive CD8 subset, CD45RO-negative cells positively selected for CCR7, excluded terminally differentiated effector memory CD45RA+ cells. Here immunoSEQ multiplex PCR was the method, and the copy in TCRdb shows in-frame clones only, minus some. This table has about 2 million clones, roughly 94% appearing once. This sequence was found in a young man in good health. Sequenced material: naive CD8+ T cells sorted from blood. The gene calls are TRBV4-2 and TRBJ1-2; D gene uncertain. In DNA form, the CDR3 reads TGTGCCAGCAGCCAAGAACTACCTCGTTTGGGGTCCCCCTATGGCTACACCTTC. Amino acid sequence: CASSQELPRLGSPYGYTF.